This entry is about one T cell receptor beta chain. Per the study methods: Estimated nucleated cell counts came from reference gene primer amplification. Repertoires were generated with immunoSEQ multiplex PCR, while TCRdb's copy carries only in-frame clones and drops some. The DNA gave D and trimming, while V, J and clone size come from that table. This table holds tens of thousands of clones, roughly 80% found once. These data originate in a study of blood T cell repertoires in COVID-19. Turning to the study itself: COVID-19 samples from acute and convalescent phases originated in the United States, Italy and Spain.

Trimming pared 3 bases from V and 9 bases from J, leaving 12 bases between. Germline CDR1 is SNHLY and CDR2 is FYNNEI. The CDR3 consists of 14 residues. Seattle participants joined during active infection and were tracked over time. This TCR derives from an older man with COVID-19, enrolled during active disease. Sequences were obtained from peripheral blood. The J gene is TRBJ1-6, the V gene TRBV2; the D gene is possibly TRBD1 (5 bases). The CDR3 spells CASSEGPTPSPLHF. CDR3 bases: TGTGCCAGCAGTGAGGGGCCGACGCCTTCACCCCTCCACTTT.